Shown below are 11 T cell receptor beta chains from a single sample sequenced in a study of blood T cell repertoires in COVID-19 (dated by TCRdb to the early 2020s). The library was produced with the immunoSEQ multiplex PCR assay. TCRdb holds this immuneACCESS table with in-frame rearrangements only. Some clones are missing; in checked studies, unresolved V genes explain under half, and the rest has no known cause. Counted in this sample were 240,000 or so clones; around 86% of them appeared once. The top ten constitute 2% to 2.5% of the sample. Sequencing was performed on PBMCs or T cells enriched from blood (not recorded which). Source of these receptors: a woman between 45 and 60 years old who had recovered from COVID-19.

The rearrangement uses TRBV11-2 and TRBJ1-5; D is uncertain. This CDR3 is built from 12 residues. V dropped 1 base and J dropped 9 bases, with 7 bases sitting between them. Germline-derived CDR1 and CDR2 are SGHAT and FQNNGV. The CDR3 DNA reads as TGTGCCAGCAGCTTAGGACGGGGGCCCCAGCATTTT. It is translated as CASSLGRGPQHF. Complete variable domain (other parts from reference TRBV11-2 and TRBJ1-5): EAGVAQSPRYKIIEKRQSVAFWCNPISGHATLYWYQQILGQGPKLLIQFQNNGVVDDSQLPKDRFSAERLKGVDSTLKIQPAKLEDSAVYLCASSLGRGPQHFGDGTRLSIL.

In this sample, this clone turned up a few times. The chain links TRBV28 to TRBJ1-2, with 8 bases matching TRBD1. Germline V gene sequence: CDR1 MDHEN, CDR2 SYDVKM. The CDR3 sequence is 13 residues long. Trimming cost V 5 bases and J 8 bases; bases outside gene matches: 7. The DNA for the CDR3 is TGTGCCAGCAGTCAGGTACAGGGGGGCGGCTACACCTTC. This sequence encodes CASSQVQGGGYTF.

This sequence joins TRBV6-5 and TRBJ1-6; TRBD1 agrees at 10 bases. V was pared by 7 bases and J by 6 bases, with 3 bases of the junction left unmatched. Germline lookup yields CDR1 MNHEY and CDR2 SVGAGI. The CDR3 runs to 14 residues. The CDR3 protein is CASNRDRGNSPLHF. The DNA of the CDR3 is TGTGCCAGCAACCGGGACAGGGGTAATTCACCCCTCCACTTT.

This clone has just a few counts. The gene calls are TRBV2 and TRBJ1-5, with TRBD1 identical over 7 bases. Germline V gene data show CDR1 as SNHLY and CDR2 as FYNNEI. The CDR3 consists of 13 residues. Trimming at V came to 8 bases and at J to 6 bases, leaving 7 bases not matched to a gene. This chain's CDR3 is CASRPGTAQPQHF. Here the CDR3 DNA reads TGTGCCAGCCGACCTGGGACAGCTCAGCCCCAGCATTTT. Variable domain in full (rest from reference TRBV2 and TRBJ1-5): EPEVTQTPSHQVTQMGQEVILRCVPISNHLYFYWYRQILGQKVEFLVSFYNNEISEKSEIFDDQFSVERPDGSNFTLKIRSTKLEDSAMYFCASRPGTAQPQHFGDGTRLSIL.

The chain couples TRBV7-9 to TRBJ2-3, with D unresolved. Trimming took off 5 bases at V and 14 bases at J, with 20 bases between the two ends. Germline V CDR1 and CDR2: SEHNR, FQNEAQ (reference sequence). CDR3 size: 13 residues. The CDR3 region is CASSLVPVEQSYF. CDR3 DNA sequence: TGTGCCAGCAGCCTCGTACCGGTGGAGCAGTCGTATTTT.

This chain joins TRBV6-1 and TRBJ2-2, with 7 nucleotides matching TRBD1. The CDR3 extends over 15 amino acids. Germline CDR1 reads MNHNS; CDR2 reads SASEGT. V shed 0 bases, J shed 4 bases, and the junction held 2 bases outside the gene matches. The CDR3 nucleotides are TGTGCCAGCAGTGAAGCACAGGGGACCACCGGGGAGCTGTTTTTT. Translating gives CASSEAQGTTGELFF.

The chain links TRBV2 to TRBJ2-2; 11 bases match TRBD2. CDR1 and CDR2 (germline): SNHLY, FYNNEI. V gave up 6 bases and J gave up 6 bases; unmatched junction bases: 6. There are 15 residues in the CDR3. CDR3 amino acids: CASRTSGRRSGELFF. The CDR3 coding sequence is TGTGCCAGCAGAACTAGCGGGAGAAGGTCCGGGGAGCTGTTTTTT. Drawing the rest from reference TRBV2 and TRBJ2-2, the complete variable domain is EPEVTQTPSHQVTQMGQEVILRCVPISNHLYFYWYRQILGQKVEFLVSFYNNEISEKSEIFDDQFSVERPDGSNFTLKIRSTKLEDSAMYFCASRTSGRRSGELFFGEGSRLTVL.

DNA of the CDR3: TGCGCCAGCAGCCAAGATCTTGGACTAGCGGAGATGAATGAGCAGTTCTTC. Its translation: CASSQDLGLAEMNEQFF. The rearrangement links TRBV4-3 to TRBJ2-1; 10 bases are shared with TRBD2. J lost 7 bases, V lost 0 bases, and 9 bases had no gene match. The CDR3 is 17 amino acids. Germline V CDR1 and CDR2: LGHNA, YSLEER.

V gene TRBV19 combines with J gene TRBJ1-6, with D possibly TRBD1 on 6 matching bases. There are 15 residues in the CDR3. V lost 5 bases and J lost 5, with 13 bases in between. Germline V CDR1 and CDR2: LNHDA, SQIVND (reference sequence). In DNA form, the CDR3 reads TGTGCCAGTAGTTGGTCGGACAGAGATAATTCACCCCTCCACTTT. It encodes CASSWSDRDNSPLHF.

In regard to this clone: This sample includes further DNA sequences coding for the same CDR3. The chain is built from TRBV29-1 and TRBJ1-1; 7 bases match TRBD1. CDR1 is SQVTM and CDR2 is ANQGSEA in the germline V gene. With 6 bases clipped from V and 0 bases from J, the junction kept 4 bases outside the gene matches. The CDR3 totals 13 residues. CDR3 in DNA: TGCAGCGTAAGGACAGGCTTGAACACTGAAGCTTTCTTT. Its translation is CSVRTGLNTEAFF.

This clone appeared a single time. V gene TRBV2 combines with J gene TRBJ2-7, with 12 positions matching TRBD2. Germline V lookup: CDR1 SNHLY, CDR2 FYNNEI. The CDR3 consists of 13 residues. V lost 10 bases to trimming and J lost 2 bases; unmatched junction nucleotides: 3. CDR3 region: CATLAGGTYEQYF. The CDR3 DNA reads as TGTGCCACCCTAGCGGGGGGGACCTACGAGCAGTACTTC.